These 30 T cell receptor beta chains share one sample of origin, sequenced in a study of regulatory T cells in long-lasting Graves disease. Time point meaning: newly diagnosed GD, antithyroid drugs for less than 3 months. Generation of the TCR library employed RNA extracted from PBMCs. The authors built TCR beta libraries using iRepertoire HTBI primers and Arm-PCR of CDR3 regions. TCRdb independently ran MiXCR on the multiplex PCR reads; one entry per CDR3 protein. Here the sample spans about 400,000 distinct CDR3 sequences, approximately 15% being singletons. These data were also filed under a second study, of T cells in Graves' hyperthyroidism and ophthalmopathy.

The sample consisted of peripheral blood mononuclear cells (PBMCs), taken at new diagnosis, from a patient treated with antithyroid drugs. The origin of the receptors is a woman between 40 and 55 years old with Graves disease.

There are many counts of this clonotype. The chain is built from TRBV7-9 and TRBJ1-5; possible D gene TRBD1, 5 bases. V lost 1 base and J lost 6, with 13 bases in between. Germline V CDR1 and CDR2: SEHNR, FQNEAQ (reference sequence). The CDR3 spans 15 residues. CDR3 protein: CASSLGPGQFQPQHF. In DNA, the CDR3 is TGTGCCAGCAGCTTAGGGCCAGGGCAATTTCAGCCCCAGCATTTT.

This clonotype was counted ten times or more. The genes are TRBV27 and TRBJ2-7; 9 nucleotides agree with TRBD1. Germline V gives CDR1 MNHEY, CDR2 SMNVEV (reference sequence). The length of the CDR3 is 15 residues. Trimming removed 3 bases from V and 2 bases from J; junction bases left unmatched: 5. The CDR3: CASSLGTGGAYEQYF. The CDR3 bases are TGTGCCAGCAGTTTGGGAACAGGGGGCGCCTACGAGCAGTACTTC.

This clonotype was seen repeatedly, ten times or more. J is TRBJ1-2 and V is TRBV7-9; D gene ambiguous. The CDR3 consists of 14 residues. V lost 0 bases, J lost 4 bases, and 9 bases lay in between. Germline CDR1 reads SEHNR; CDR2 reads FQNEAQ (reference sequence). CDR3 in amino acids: CASSLAHLGYGYTF. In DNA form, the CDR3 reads TGTGCCAGCAGCTTAGCACACCTAGGCTATGGCTACACCTTC.

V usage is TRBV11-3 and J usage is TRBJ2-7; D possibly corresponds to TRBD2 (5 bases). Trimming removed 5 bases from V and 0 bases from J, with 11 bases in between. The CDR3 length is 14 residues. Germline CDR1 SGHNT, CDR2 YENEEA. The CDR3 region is CASSLRLYSYEQYF. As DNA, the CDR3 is TGTGCCAGCAGCCTTAGACTATACTCCTACGAGCAGTACTTC.

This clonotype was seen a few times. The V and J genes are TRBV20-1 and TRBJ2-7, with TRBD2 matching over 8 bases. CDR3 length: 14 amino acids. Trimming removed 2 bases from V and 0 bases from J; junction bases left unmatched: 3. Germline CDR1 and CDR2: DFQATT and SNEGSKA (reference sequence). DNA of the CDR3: TGCAGTGCTAGAACTAGCGGTAGCTCCTACGAGCAGTACTTC. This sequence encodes CSARTSGSSYEQYF.

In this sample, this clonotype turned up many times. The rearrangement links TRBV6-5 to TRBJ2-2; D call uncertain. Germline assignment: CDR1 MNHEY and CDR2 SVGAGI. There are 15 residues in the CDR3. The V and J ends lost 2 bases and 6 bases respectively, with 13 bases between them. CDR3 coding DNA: TGTGCCAGCAGTTACGTAATGTCAAGTCCCGGGGAGCTGTTTTTT. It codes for CASSYVMSSPGELFF.

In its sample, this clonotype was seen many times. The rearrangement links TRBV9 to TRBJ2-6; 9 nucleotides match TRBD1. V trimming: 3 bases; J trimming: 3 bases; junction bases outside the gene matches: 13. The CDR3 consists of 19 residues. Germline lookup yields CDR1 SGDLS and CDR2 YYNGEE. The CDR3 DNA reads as TGTGCCAGCAGCGAAACGCCAGGGACAGGGCAAGGTGGGGCCAACGTCCTGACTTTC. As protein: CASSETPGTGQGGANVLTF.

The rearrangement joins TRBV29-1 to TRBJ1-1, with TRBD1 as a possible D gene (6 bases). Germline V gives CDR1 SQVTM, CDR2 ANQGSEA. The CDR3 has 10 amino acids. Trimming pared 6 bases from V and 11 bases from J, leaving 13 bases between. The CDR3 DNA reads TGCAGCGTCTACTCAGGGGATGCTTTCTTT. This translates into CSVYSGDAFF.

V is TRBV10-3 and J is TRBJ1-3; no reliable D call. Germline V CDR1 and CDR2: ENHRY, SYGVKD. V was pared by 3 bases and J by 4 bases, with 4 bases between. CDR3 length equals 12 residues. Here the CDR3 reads CAISEAGNTIYF. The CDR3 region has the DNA TGTGCCATCAGTGAAGCGGGAAACACCATATATTTT.

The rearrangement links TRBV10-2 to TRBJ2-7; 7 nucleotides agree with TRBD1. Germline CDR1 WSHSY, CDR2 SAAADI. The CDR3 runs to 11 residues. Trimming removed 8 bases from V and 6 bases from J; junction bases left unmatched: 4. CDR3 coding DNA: TGCGCCAGCGGACAGGTCTCCGAGCAGTACTTC. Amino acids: CASGQVSEQYF.

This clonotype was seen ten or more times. CDR3: CASRGTGSGYTF. The CDR3, as DNA: TGTGCCAGCAGGGGGACAGGGTCTGGCTACACCTTC. V and J are TRBV6-1 and TRBJ1-2; 9 bases match TRBD1. Germline V lookup: CDR1 MNHNS, CDR2 SASEGT. Losses at the gene ends were 6 bases for V and 7 bases for J; bases not matched to a gene: 3. This CDR3 region has 12 residues.

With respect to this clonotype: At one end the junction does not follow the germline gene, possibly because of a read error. CDR3 sequence: CSSSLGPFGTDTRYF. The CDR3 DNA sequence: TGTTCCAGCAGCTTAGGACCTTTTGGAACAGATACGCGGTATTTT. The rearrangement joins TRBV5-4 to TRBJ2-3; D ambiguous. The CDR3 length is 15 residues. From germline, CDR1 is SGHNT and CDR2 YYREEE (reference sequence).

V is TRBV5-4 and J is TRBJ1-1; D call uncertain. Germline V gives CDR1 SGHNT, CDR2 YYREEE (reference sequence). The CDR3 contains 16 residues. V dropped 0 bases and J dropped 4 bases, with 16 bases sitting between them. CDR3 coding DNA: TGTGCCAGCAGCTTGGCTACACGGGCGTGGGGCACTGAAGCTTTCTTT. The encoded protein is CASSLATRAWGTEAFF.

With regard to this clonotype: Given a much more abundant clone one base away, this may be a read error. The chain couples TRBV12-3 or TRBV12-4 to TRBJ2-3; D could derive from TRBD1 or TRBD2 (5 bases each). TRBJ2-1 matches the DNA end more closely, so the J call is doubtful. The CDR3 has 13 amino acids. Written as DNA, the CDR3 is TGTGCCAGCACCCCCAGCCGGGGCTTGAGGCAGTTCTTC. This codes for CASTPSRGLRQFF.

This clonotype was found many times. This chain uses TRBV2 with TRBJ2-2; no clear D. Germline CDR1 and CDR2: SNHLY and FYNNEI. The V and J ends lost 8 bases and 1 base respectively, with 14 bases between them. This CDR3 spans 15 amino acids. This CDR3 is CASLDVLENTGELFF. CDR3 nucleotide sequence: TGTGCCAGCCTGGACGTACTTGAGAACACCGGGGAGCTGTTTTTT.

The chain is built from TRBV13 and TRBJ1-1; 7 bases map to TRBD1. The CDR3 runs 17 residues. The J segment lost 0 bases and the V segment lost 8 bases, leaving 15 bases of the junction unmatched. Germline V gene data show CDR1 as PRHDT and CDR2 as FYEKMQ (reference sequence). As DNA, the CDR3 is TGTGCCAGCGGCTCGAGTTTTAGGGGGCTCATGAACACTGAAGCTTTCTTT. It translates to CASGSSFRGLMNTEAFF.

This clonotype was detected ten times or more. The CDR3 region is CASSLTAETQYF. The CDR3 DNA reads TGTGCCAGCAGTTTAACAGCAGAGACCCAGTACTTC. The chain is built from TRBV12-3 or TRBV12-4 and TRBJ2-5; D is unresolved. V was pared by 2 bases and J by 4 bases, with 5 bases between. This CDR3 comprises 12 residues.

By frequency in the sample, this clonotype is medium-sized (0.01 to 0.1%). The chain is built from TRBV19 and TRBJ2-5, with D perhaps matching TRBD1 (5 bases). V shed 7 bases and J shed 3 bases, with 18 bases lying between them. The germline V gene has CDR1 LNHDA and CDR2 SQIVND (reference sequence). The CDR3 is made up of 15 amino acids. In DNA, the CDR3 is TGTGCCAGTAAGCCCTCTAGGGGTTTTGAAGAGACCCAGTACTTC. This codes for CASKPSRGFEETQYF.

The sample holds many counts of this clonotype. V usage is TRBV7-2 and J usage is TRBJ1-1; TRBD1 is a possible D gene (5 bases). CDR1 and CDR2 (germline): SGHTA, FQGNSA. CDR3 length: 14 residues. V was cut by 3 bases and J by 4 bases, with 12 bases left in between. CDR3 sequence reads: CASSFQGGSTEAFF. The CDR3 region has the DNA TGTGCCAGCAGCTTTCAGGGAGGGAGCACTGAAGCTTTCTTT.

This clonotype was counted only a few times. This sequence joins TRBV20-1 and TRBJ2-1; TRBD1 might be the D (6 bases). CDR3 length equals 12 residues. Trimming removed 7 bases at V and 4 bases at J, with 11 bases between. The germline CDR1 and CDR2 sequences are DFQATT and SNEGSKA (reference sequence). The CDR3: CSVQGRYNEQFF. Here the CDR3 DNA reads TGCAGTGTACAGGGTCGGTACAATGAGCAGTTCTTC.

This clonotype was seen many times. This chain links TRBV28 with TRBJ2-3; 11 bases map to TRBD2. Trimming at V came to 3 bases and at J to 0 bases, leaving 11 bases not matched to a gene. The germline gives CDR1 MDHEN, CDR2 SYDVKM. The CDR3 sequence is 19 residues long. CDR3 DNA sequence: TGTGCCAGCAGTTTCACTCCGGGACTAGCGGCGTCTAGCACAGATACGCAGTATTTT. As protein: CASSFTPGLAASSTDTQYF.

CDR3 sequence reads: CASSQAPQGGGDTQYF. The CDR3 region has the DNA TGCGCCAGCAGCCAAGCCCCCCAAGGTGGTGGAGATACGCAGTATTTT. The chain recombines TRBV4-1 with TRBJ2-3; D remains unclear. Between the trimmed V and J ends, which lost 1 base and 5 bases, there was a span of 16 bases. CDR3 length: 16 amino acids. Germline lookup yields CDR1 MGHRA and CDR2 YSYEKL.

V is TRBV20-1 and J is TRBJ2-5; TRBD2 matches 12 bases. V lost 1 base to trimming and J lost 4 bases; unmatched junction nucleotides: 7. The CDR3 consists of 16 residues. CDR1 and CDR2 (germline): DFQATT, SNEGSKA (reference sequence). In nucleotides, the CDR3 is TGCAGTGCTAGAGCGGGACTAGCGGGTGGTGGAGAGACCCAGTACTTC. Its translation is CSARAGLAGGGETQYF.

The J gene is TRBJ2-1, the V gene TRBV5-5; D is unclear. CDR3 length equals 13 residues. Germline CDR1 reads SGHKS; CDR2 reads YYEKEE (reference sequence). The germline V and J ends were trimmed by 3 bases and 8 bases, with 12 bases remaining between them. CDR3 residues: CASSSNHHYEQFF. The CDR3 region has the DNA TGTGCCAGCAGCTCCAACCACCATTATGAGCAGTTCTTC.

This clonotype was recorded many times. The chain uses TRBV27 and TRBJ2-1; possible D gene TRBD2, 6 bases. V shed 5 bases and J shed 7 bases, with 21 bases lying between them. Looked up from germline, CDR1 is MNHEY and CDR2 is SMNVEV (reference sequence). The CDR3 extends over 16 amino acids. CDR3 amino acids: CASSLSGDLGGNEQFF. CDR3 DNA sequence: TGTGCCAGCAGTCTCTCTGGGGACTTAGGCGGGAATGAGCAGTTCTTC.

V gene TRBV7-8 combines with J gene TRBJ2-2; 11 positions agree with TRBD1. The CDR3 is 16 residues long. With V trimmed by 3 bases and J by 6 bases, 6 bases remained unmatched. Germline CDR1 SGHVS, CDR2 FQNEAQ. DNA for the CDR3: TGTGCCAGCAGCTTTCCGGGACAGGGGGTGTCCGGGGAGCTGTTTTTT. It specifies CASSFPGQGVSGELFF.

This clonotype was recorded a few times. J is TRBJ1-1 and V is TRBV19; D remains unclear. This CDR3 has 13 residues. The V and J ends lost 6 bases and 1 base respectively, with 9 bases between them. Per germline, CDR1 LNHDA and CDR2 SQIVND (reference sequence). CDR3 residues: CASRTHTNTEAFF. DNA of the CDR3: TGTGCCAGTAGGACCCATACGAACACTGAAGCTTTCTTT.

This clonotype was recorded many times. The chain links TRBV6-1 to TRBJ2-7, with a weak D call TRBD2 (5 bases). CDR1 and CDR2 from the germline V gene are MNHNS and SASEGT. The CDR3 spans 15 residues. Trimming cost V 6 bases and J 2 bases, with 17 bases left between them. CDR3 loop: CASRDSPSSTYEQYF. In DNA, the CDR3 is TGTGCCAGCAGGGACTCCCCGAGTTCAACCTACGAGCAGTACTTC.

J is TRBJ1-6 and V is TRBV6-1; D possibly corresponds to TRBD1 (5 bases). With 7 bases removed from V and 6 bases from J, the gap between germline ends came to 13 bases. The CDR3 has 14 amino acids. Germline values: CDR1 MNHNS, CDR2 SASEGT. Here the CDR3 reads CASTGRGGNSPLHF. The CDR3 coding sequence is TGTGCCAGCACGGGGAGGGGCGGTAATTCACCCCTCCACTTT.

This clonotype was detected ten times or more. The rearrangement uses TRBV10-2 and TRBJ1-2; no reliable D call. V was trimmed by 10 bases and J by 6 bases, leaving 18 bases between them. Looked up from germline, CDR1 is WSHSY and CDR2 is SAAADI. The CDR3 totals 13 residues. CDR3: CATNPSRADGYTF. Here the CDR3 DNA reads TGCGCCACCAATCCCTCCCGGGCAGATGGCTACACCTTC.